This TCR beta chain was identified in a study of CD8+CD57+ T cells in acquired aplastic anemia. There are many counts of this clonotype. What it binds is unknown. The TCR beta profiling, which covered VDJ combination and CDR3 sequence, was carried out using genomic DNA as the template. TCRdb fed the reads into MiXCR, producing one record per CDR3 protein. In the table there are 150,000 to 200,000 distinct CDR3 sequences, about half of which are singletons. For sequencing, patients were chosen who had shown expansion of CD8+CD57+ cells by flow cytometry. Acquired aplastic anemia of severe grade affected all patients. Patients had undergone no therapy by the time their blood was sampled. There are 15 residues in the CDR3. V gave up 6 bases and J gave up 0 bases, with 11 bases separating them. Germline CDR1 LNHDA, CDR2 SQIVND (reference sequence). Study results and limitations: It was found that approximately 29 CD8+ CDR3 sequences were shared between patients and controls.

Sequenced input: sorted CD4+, CD8+, or CD8+CD57+ T cells (not recorded which) from PBMCs. The clonotype originates from a human donor with aplastic anemia. The gene calls are TRBV19 and TRBJ1-4; D is unresolved. The CDR3 DNA is TGTGCCAGTAGCGAACCGGGGTCAACTAATGAAAAACTGTTTTTT. Translation gives CASSEPGSTNEKLFF.